This T cell receptor beta chain was observed in a study of blood T cell repertoires in COVID-19. Looked up from germline, CDR1 is SNHLY and CDR2 is FYNNEI. Deletions cut 2 bases from V and 11 bases from J, with 6 bases between. This CDR3 is built from 10 residues. TCRdb keeps only in-frame clones here, not all; method: immunoSEQ multiplex PCR. Of fewer than 250,000 clones listed, approximately 83% are singletons. Recruitment covered over 20 US areas and drew participants whose ages spanned about 18 to 100 years. Sequencing used PBMCs or T cells enriched from blood (not recorded which). The genes are TRBV2 and TRBJ1-1; no reliable D call. This receptor was obtained from a woman aged 40-49 years who had been exposed to COVID-19. The CDR3 coding sequence is TGTGCCAGCAGTGAACGTCGGGCTTTCTTT. It encodes CASSERRAFF.